This TCR beta chain appears in the sequencing data of a study of CD8+CD57+ T cells in acquired aplastic anemia. The use of genomic DNA as template underpinned the TCR beta VDJ and CDR3 profiling. Each CDR3 protein gets one entry after TCRdb re-called the reads with MiXCR. Here the sample spans about 190,000 distinct CDR3 sequences, around 66% being singletons. Germline loops: CDR1 SGDLS, CDR2 YYNGEE. The CDR3 runs to 14 residues. Regarding the study as a whole: No significant patient-versus-control difference appeared in CD8+ Simpson's diversity.

Notes on this clonotype: Its antigen is as yet unknown. Germline and junction disagree at one end, which may indicate a read error.

V usage is TRBV9 and J usage is TRBJ1-1; no clear D gene. The source is a human donor with severe aplastic anemia or a healthy control (not recorded which). The sequencing input was sorted CD4+, CD8+, or CD8+CD57+ T cells (not recorded which) from PBMCs. This CDR3 is CSSSVAEGLGEALF. The DNA for the CDR3 is TGTTCCAGCAGCGTAGCTGAGGGCTTGGGTGAAGCTCTCTTT.